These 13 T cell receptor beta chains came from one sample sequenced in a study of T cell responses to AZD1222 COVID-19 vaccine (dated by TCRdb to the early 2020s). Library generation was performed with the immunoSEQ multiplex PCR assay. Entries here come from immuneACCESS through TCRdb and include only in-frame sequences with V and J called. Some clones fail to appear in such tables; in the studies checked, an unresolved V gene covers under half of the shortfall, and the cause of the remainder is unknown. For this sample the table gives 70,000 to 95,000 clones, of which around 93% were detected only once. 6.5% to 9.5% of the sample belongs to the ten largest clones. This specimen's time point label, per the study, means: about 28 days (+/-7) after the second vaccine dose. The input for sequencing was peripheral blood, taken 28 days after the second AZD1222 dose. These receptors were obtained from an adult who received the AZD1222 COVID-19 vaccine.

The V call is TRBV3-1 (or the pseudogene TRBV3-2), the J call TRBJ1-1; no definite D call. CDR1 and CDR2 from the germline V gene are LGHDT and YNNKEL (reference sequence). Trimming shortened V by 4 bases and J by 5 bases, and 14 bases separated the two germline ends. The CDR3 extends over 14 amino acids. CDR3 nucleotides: TGTGCCAGCAGCCTTCTATCGGTTGGGACTGAAGCTTTCTTT. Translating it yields CASSLLSVGTEAFF.

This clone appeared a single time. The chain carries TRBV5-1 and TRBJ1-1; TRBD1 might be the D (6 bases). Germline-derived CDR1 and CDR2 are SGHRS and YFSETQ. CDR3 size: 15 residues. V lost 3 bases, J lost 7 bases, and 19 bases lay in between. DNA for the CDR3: TGCGCCAGCAGCTACATAGGCGGGGGCTCGGTTGAAGCTTTCTTT. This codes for CASSYIGGGSVEAFF.

The CDR3: CASSERPLYEQYF. In nucleotides, the CDR3 is TGTGCCAGCAGTGAAAGACCACTCTACGAGCAGTACTTC. V usage is TRBV2 and J usage is TRBJ2-7; the D is unclear. This CDR3 is built from 13 residues. Per the germline V gene, CDR1 is SNHLY and CDR2 is FYNNEI. The V end lost 2 bases, the J end lost 3 bases, and 8 bases lay between the germline ends.

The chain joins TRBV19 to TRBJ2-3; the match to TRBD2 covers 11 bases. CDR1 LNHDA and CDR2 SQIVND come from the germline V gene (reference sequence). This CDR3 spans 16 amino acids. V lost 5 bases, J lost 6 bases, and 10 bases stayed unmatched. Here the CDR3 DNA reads TGTGCCAGTAGTCGGAAAAGTACTAGCGGGAGCGATACGCAGTATTTT. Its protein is CASSRKSTSGSDTQYF.

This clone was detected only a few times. The CDR3 nucleotides read TGCAGCGCCCGGACAGGGGGAGTTGAAAAACTGTTTTTT. It is translated as CSARTGGVEKLFF. The chain links TRBV29-1 to TRBJ1-4; 10 positions agree with TRBD1. V lost 7 bases, J lost 7 bases, and 6 bases stayed unmatched. Germline assignment: CDR1 SQVTM and CDR2 ANQGSEA. The CDR3 is 13 amino acids.

This CDR3 reads CASRKTKDASYEQYF. The CDR3 nucleotides read TGTGCCAGCAGAAAAACAAAGGACGCTTCCTACGAGCAGTACTTC. The chain employs TRBV6-5 and TRBJ2-7; D is unclear. Trimming shortened V by 6 bases and J by 1 base, and 16 bases separated the two germline ends. This CDR3 spans 15 amino acids. Per the germline V gene, CDR1 is MNHEY and CDR2 is SVGAGI.

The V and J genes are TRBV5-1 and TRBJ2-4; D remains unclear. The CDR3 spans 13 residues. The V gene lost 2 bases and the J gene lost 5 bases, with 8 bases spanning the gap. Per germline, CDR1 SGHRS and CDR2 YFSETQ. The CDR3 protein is CASSLGKQNIQYF. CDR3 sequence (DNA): TGCGCCAGCAGCTTAGGCAAACAAAACATTCAGTACTTC.

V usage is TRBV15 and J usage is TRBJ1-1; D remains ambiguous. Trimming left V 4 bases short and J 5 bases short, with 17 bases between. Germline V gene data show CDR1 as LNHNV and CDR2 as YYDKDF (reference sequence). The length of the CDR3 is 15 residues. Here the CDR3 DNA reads TGTGCCACCAGCATCAGCGACCGTGTTGGTACTGAAGCTTTCTTT. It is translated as CATSISDRVGTEAFF.

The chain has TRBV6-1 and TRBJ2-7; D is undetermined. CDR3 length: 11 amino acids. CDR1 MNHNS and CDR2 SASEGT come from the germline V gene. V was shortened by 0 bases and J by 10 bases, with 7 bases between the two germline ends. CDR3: CASSEARRQYF. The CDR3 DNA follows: TGTGCCAGCAGTGAAGCTCGGAGACAGTACTTC.

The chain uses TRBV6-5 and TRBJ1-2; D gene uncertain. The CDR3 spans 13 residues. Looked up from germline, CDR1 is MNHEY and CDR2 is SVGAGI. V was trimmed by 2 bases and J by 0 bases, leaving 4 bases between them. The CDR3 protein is CASSYSTNYGYTF. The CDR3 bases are TGTGCCAGCAGTTACAGTACTAACTATGGCTACACCTTC.

This chain's CDR3 is CASSTSENTIYF. CDR3 nucleotide sequence: TGTGCCAGTAGTACGTCGGAAAACACCATATATTTT. The J gene is TRBJ1-3, the V gene TRBV19; D gene uncertain. The V end was cut by 4 bases, the J end by 6 bases, with 7 bases between. Germline V lookup: CDR1 LNHDA, CDR2 SQIVND (reference sequence). This CDR3 spans 12 amino acids.

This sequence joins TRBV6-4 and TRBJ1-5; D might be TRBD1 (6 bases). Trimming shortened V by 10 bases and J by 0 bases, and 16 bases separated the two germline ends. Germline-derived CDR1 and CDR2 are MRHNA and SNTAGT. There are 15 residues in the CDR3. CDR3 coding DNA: TGTGCCAACTGGGACACACTTTATAGCAATCAGCCCCAGCATTTT. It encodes CANWDTLYSNQPQHF.

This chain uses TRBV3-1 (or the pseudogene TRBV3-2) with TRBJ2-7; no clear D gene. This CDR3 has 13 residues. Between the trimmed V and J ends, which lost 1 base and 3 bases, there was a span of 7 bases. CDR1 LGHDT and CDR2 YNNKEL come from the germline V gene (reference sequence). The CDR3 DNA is TGTGCCAGCAGCCAAGGTCTAGGCTACGAGCAGTACTTC. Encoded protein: CASSQGLGYEQYF.